These 23 T cell receptor beta chains were all obtained from the same sample, sequenced in a study of cytomegalovirus exposure and HLA in healthy donors (dated by TCRdb to about 2017). The library was made by the immunoSEQ multiplex PCR assay. TCRdb took over this immuneACCESS table, retaining in-frame rearrangements with V and J assigned. Such tables are incomplete; in checked studies, under half of the missing clones stem from an unresolved V gene, and the remainder is unexplained. The sample table records over 100,000 clones; about 95% of these occur just once. Roughly 0.82% of the sample is in the top ten clones. The sequenced sample was PBMCs. These receptors were obtained from a woman between 18 and 29 years old in good health and CMV-seronegative.

The chain employs TRBV18 and TRBJ2-7, with TRBD1 identical over 7 bases. This CDR3 has 15 residues. CDR1 and CDR2 from the germline V gene are KGHSH and LQKENI. Unmatched junction bases numbered 4, after V lost 0 bases and J lost 2 bases. CDR3 residues: CASSPPYRGPYEQYF. The CDR3 nucleotides are TGTGCCAGCTCACCACCTTACAGGGGTCCCTACGAGCAGTACTTC.

The rearrangement uses TRBV7-8 and TRBJ1-3; D gene uncertain. The V gene's germline CDR1 is SGHVS and CDR2 FQNEAQ. Trimming removed 1 base from V and 4 bases from J, with 8 bases in between. The CDR3 extends over 14 amino acids. CDR3 DNA sequence: TGTGCCAGCAGCTTAGAAGTGGGCGGAAACACCATATATTTT. This gives the protein CASSLEVGGNTIYF.

The genes are TRBV4-3 and TRBJ1-1; 8 bases match TRBD1. Unmatched junction bases numbered 1, after V lost 2 bases and J lost 8 bases. The germline V gene has CDR1 LGHNA and CDR2 YSLEER. The CDR3 extends over 12 amino acids. CDR3 amino acids: CASSQQGAEAFF. The CDR3 region has the DNA TGCGCCAGCAGCCAACAGGGGGCCGAAGCTTTCTTT.

The chain couples TRBV7-2 to TRBJ2-5; 9 nucleotides line up with TRBD2. Germline loops: CDR1 SGHTA, CDR2 FQGNSA. CDR3 size: 15 residues. V was clipped by 1 base and J by 4 bases; unmatched bases: 4. CDR3 sequence reads: CASSLEGLASETQYF. CDR3 coding DNA: TGTGCCAGCAGCTTAGAGGGACTAGCCTCAGAGACCCAGTACTTC.

The gene calls are TRBV6-1 and TRBJ2-3, with D perhaps TRBD1 (6 bases). Trimming cost V 7 bases and J 0 bases, with 8 bases left between them. This CDR3 is built from 13 residues. In germline, CDR1 is MNHNS, CDR2 SASEGT. CDR3 DNA sequence: TGTGCCAGCATTACAGGGAGCACAGATACGCAGTATTTT. Encoded protein: CASITGSTDTQYF.

The V call is TRBV5-1, the J call TRBJ2-5; tentative D call: TRBD2 (6 bases). CDR1 and CDR2 from the germline V gene are SGHRS and YFSETQ. The V end lost 3 bases, the J end lost 1 base, and 16 bases lay between the germline ends. The length of the CDR3 is 16 residues. CDR3 sequence reads: CASSSWGSGRQETQYF. The CDR3 bases are TGCGCCAGCAGCTCGTGGGGGAGCGGGCGCCAAGAGACCCAGTACTTC.

A single count supports this clone. The gene calls are TRBV2 and TRBJ2-1, with 10 bases identical to TRBD2. The CDR3 is made up of 15 amino acids. V trimming: 6 bases; J trimming: 5 bases; junction bases outside the gene matches: 7. Germline assignment: CDR1 SNHLY and CDR2 FYNNEI. CDR3 bases: TGTGCCAGCAGGCCTCTAGCGGGGGTAGACAATGAGCAGTTCTTC. It specifies CASRPLAGVDNEQFF.

The chain employs TRBV4-1 and TRBJ2-5; tentative D call: TRBD1 (6 bases). V dropped 4 bases and J dropped 2 bases, with 14 bases sitting between them. Germline CDR1 reads MGHRA; CDR2 reads YSYEKL. The CDR3 extends over 15 amino acids. CDR3 in DNA: TGCGCCAGCAGCCGAGTACAGGGTGGGCAAGAGACCCAGTACTTC. It specifies CASSRVQGGQETQYF.

This sequence joins TRBV28 and TRBJ1-1, with D unresolved. This CDR3 region has 12 residues. Germline-derived CDR1 and CDR2 are MDHEN and SYDVKM. V dropped 4 bases and J dropped 8 bases, with 11 bases sitting between them. CDR3 region: CASSSLVGEAFF. The CDR3, as DNA: TGTGCCAGCAGTTCTCTCGTGGGCGAAGCTTTCTTT.

V is TRBV18 and J is TRBJ2-4; D is possibly TRBD1 (6 bases). The CDR3 contains 16 residues. Trimming took off 3 bases at V and 4 bases at J, with 16 bases between the two ends. Germline values: CDR1 KGHSH, CDR2 LQKENI. The CDR3 loop reads CASSPPNGQPKNIQYF. CDR3 coding DNA: TGTGCCAGCTCACCCCCCAATGGACAGCCGAAAAACATTCAGTACTTC.

This chain joins TRBV6-6 and TRBJ2-7; 7 bases map to TRBD2. The germline V gene encodes CDR1 MNHNY and CDR2 SVGAGI (reference sequence). This CDR3 contains 14 residues. V lost 11 bases to trimming and J lost 5 bases; unmatched junction nucleotides: 15. The CDR3 DNA is TGTGCCGGGCGCGAGCGGGAAAGCGGCGACGAGCAGTACTTC. The encoded protein is CAGRERESGDEQYF.

V is TRBV7-9 and J is TRBJ1-2; weak D call: TRBD1 (5 bases). The V gene lost 1 base and the J gene lost 4 bases, with 7 bases spanning the gap. CDR3 size: 13 residues. Germline V gene lookup returns CDR1 SEHNR and CDR2 FQNEAQ (reference sequence). The CDR3 region has the DNA TGTGCCAGCAGCTTAGACAGGTTCTATGGCTACACCTTC. This encodes CASSLDRFYGYTF.

The V gene is TRBV27, the J gene TRBJ2-5; perhaps TRBD1 as D (6 bases). The CDR3 runs to 14 residues. Between the trimmed V and J ends, which lost 4 bases and 5 bases, there was a span of 14 bases. Germline values: CDR1 MNHEY, CDR2 SMNVEV (reference sequence). The CDR3, as DNA: TGTGCCAGCAGTTCGCCAGGGGTTATGGAGACCCAGTACTTC. As protein: CASSSPGVMETQYF.

V usage is TRBV19 and J usage is TRBJ1-1, with 8 bases lining up with TRBD1. V lost 6 bases, J lost 3 bases, and 3 bases stayed unmatched. This CDR3 region has 13 residues. From germline, CDR1 is LNHDA and CDR2 SQIVND (reference sequence). CDR3 DNA: TGTGCCAGTAGAGAACAGGGGGACACTGAAGCTTTCTTT. This sequence encodes CASREQGDTEAFF.

The chain carries TRBV30 and TRBJ2-3; TRBD2 agrees at 12 bases. Germline V gene data show CDR1 as GTSNPN and CDR2 as SVGIG (reference sequence). Trimming at V came to 5 bases and at J to 0 bases, leaving 3 bases not matched to a gene. This CDR3 region has 15 residues. The CDR3 nucleotides are TGTGCCTGGGGGACTAGCGGGTCTAGCACAGATACGCAGTATTTT. Translating gives CAWGTSGSSTDTQYF. The full variable domain, with the rest looked up from reference TRBV30 and TRBJ2-3, is SQTIHQWPATLVQPVGSPLSLECTVEGTSNPNLYWYRQAAGRGLQLLFYSVGIGQISSEVPQNLSASRPQDRQFILSSKKLLLSDSGFYLCAWGTSGSSTDTQYFGPGTRLTVL.

The V call is TRBV5-6, the J call TRBJ1-3, with a possible D match to TRBD1 (6 bases). Trimming took 1 base from V and 9 from J, leaving 11 bases between them. This CDR3 spans 13 amino acids. Germline CDR1 is SGHDT and CDR2 is YYEEEE. The CDR3 region is CASSLKDSRTIYF. The CDR3, as DNA: TGTGCCAGCAGCTTGAAGGACAGTCGCACCATATATTTT.

The J gene is TRBJ2-3, the V gene TRBV6-6; 8 positions agree with TRBD2. The trim removed 5 bases at V and 4 bases at J, leaving 5 bases unmatched. Germline V gene lookup returns CDR1 MNHNY and CDR2 SVGAGI (reference sequence). CDR3 length: 14 amino acids. CDR3 sequence reads: CASSPGGDADTQYF. The CDR3 coding sequence is TGTGCCAGCAGTCCGGGGGGGGACGCAGATACGCAGTATTTT.

The V call is TRBV13, the J call TRBJ2-5, with a weak D call TRBD2 (6 bases). This CDR3 comprises 15 residues. The V gene lost 0 bases and the J gene lost 5 bases, with 13 bases spanning the gap. Germline V gene data show CDR1 as PRHDT and CDR2 as FYEKMQ (reference sequence). CDR3 DNA sequence: TGTGCCAGCAGCTTAGGACCGGGGGTTCGGGAGACCCAGTACTTC. Translation: CASSLGPGVRETQYF.

The chain uses TRBV5-1 and TRBJ2-7; 10 bases match TRBD2. After removal of 0 bases from V and 1 base from J, the junction contained 4 bases not matched to a gene. The CDR3 is 16 residues long. Germline V CDR1 and CDR2: SGHRS, YFSETQ. The CDR3 nucleotides are TGCGCCAGCAGCTTGGCCCCTAGCGGGGGATCCTACGAGCAGTACTTC. Its translation: CASSLAPSGGSYEQYF.

This sequence joins TRBV6-1 and TRBJ1-5; TRBD1 is a possible D gene (6 bases). This CDR3 contains 15 residues. V was cut by 7 bases and J by 6 bases, with 19 bases left in between. Germline lookup yields CDR1 MNHNS and CDR2 SASEGT. The CDR3 here is CASIAGAGVSQPQHF. CDR3 DNA sequence: TGTGCCAGCATTGCAGGGGCCGGCGTTAGTCAGCCCCAGCATTTT.

A single count supports this clone. The gene calls are TRBV10-2 and TRBJ2-7; 9 bases fit TRBD2. J gave up 0 bases and V 8 bases, and 8 bases lay outside the gene matches. The germline CDR1 and CDR2 sequences are WSHSY and SAAADI. The CDR3 runs 15 residues. The CDR3 DNA reads TGCGCCAGCCTGGTAGCGGGGGAAAACTCCTACGAGCAGTACTTC. It yields the protein CASLVAGENSYEQYF.

For the CDR3, the DNA is TGTGCCAGCAGCATTGAGGCTTACGAGCAGTACTTC. Its translation is CASSIEAYEQYF. The gene calls are TRBV7-9 and TRBJ2-7; D is unclear. The CDR3 is 12 amino acids. The V gene lost 5 bases and the J gene lost 4 bases, with 9 bases spanning the gap. Per the germline V gene, CDR1 is SEHNR and CDR2 is FQNEAQ (reference sequence).

This rearrangement joins TRBV2 to TRBJ2-3, with 9 bases aligning to TRBD2. Germline V gene sequence: CDR1 SNHLY, CDR2 FYNNEI. V gave up 11 bases and J gave up 2 bases; unmatched junction bases: 11. This CDR3 has 15 residues. CDR3 nucleotide sequence: TGTGCCCGTACCAAGACTAGCGGCTACACAGATACGCAGTATTTT. The encoded protein is CARTKTSGYTDTQYF.